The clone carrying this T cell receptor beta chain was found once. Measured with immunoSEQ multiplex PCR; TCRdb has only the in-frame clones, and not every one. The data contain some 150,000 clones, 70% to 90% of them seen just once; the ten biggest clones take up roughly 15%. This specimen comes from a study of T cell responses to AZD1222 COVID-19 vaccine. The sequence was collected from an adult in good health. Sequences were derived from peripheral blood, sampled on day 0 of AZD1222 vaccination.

The CDR3, as DNA: TGTGCCAGCAGCTTGGGCTACATGAGCTCCTACGAGCAGTACTTC. Translating gives CASSLGYMSSYEQYF. The genes are TRBV7-3 and TRBJ2-7, with D hard to call. This CDR3 comprises 15 residues. Germline loops: CDR1 SGHTA, CDR2 FQGTGA. Trimming stripped 3 bases from V and 0 bases from J, with 12 bases between.